The present TCR beta chain was sequenced within a study of blood T cell repertoires in COVID-19. At the level of the study: Specimens from acute and convalescent COVID-19 originated in the United States, Italy and Spain.

The CDR3 covers 16 residues. Germline V gene data show CDR1 as MNHNY and CDR2 as SVGAGI (reference sequence). V lost 6 bases, J lost 0 bases, and 15 bases lay in between. Here immunoSEQ multiplex PCR was the method, and the copy in TCRdb shows in-frame clones only, minus some. The data hold 200,000 to 250,000 clones, with about nine tenths observed a single time. This clone has more than one count but fewer than ten. The sequenced material came from peripheral blood. The TCR originated in an older woman with acute or convalescent COVID-19. This chain joins TRBV6-6 and TRBJ1-3; D not certain. CDR3 loop: CASRRSGGTSGNTIYF. The DNA of the CDR3 is TGTGCCAGCAGACGATCAGGCGGAACCTCTGGAAACACCATATATTTT.